These T cell receptor beta chains were read from a single sample in a study of cytomegalovirus exposure and HLA in healthy donors. Produced via immunoSEQ multiplex PCR; TCRdb's table is partial and in-frame only. The sample records about 160,000 clones, about 81% being singletons. Sequencing was performed on PBMCs. The receptor source for this set is a woman in her late teens or twenties in good health and CMV-seronegative. The CDR3 runs from the conserved cysteine through the conserved F or W. Fields, in order: V gene, J gene, CDR3 protein.

TRBV6-5	TRBJ1-5	CASSGQGFNQPQHF
TRBV2	TRBJ1-2	CASSLTGSNYGYTF
TRBV12-5	TRBJ2-7	CASGLDQGYEQYF
TRBV7-9	TRBJ2-2	CASSEQGIGELFF
TRBV7-9	TRBJ2-1	CASSPGQGADNEQFF
TRBV5-1	TRBJ2-7	CASSPGVEQYF
TRBV9	TRBJ2-3	CASSPPGLEVGTQYF
TRBV18	TRBJ1-6	CASSPIETGLGSPLHF
TRBV5-6	TRBJ1-6	CASSRQGRIGVVYNSPLHF
TRBV7-3	TRBJ2-1	CASSPSGTPYNEQFF
TRBV9	TRBJ2-1	CASSGGTPNEQFF
TRBV28	TRBJ2-3	CASSSPFLGGEGTDTQYF
TRBV14	TRBJ2-6	CASRDSGANVLTF
TRBV30	TRBJ2-1	CAWCGWTGGDEQFF